This is a list of T cell receptor beta chains from one sample in a study of technical replicates of blood from a handful of donors. Method: immunoSEQ multiplex PCR; TCRdb's copy keeps in-frame clones and lacks some. The data show more than 60,000 clones, about 86% seen once. The source material was PBMCs. These receptors came from a human donor in good health. Some clones in this sample may be carry-over from other donors' samples. The CDR3 runs from the conserved cysteine through the conserved F or W. Fields, in order: D gene, clone size, V gene, J gene, CDR3 DNA, CDR3 protein. The D gene is left open where the match is weak. Clone size is given for some rows only: seen once, a few or many times, or a class if the clone is expanded.

NA	NA	TRBV12-5	TRBJ1-5	TGTGCTAGTGGTTTGGAAGCGATCAGCCCCCAGCATTTT	CASGLEAISPQHF
TRBD2	NA	TRBV19	TRBJ2-7	TGTGCCAGTAGTGCCGGGGCGGGGCTAGCGGGAGAATACGAGCAGTACTTC	CASSAGAGLAGEYEQYF
NA	NA	TRBV4-3	TRBJ1-1	TGCGCCAGCAGCCAATCAGGAGGGGACACTGAAGCTTTCTTT	CASSQSGGDTEAFF
TRBD2	NA	TRBV4-3	TRBJ2-1	TGCGCCAGCAGCCAGTGGGGACTAGCCAATGAGCAGTTCTTC	CASSQWGLANEQFF
NA	once	TRBV19	TRBJ1-4	TGTGCCAGTAGTCGTACCTTACGGGAAAAACTGTTTTTT	CASSRTLREKLFF
NA	NA	TRBV7-2	TRBJ1-1	TGTGCCAGCAAGAATCCGGGACAGAACACTGAAGCTTTCTTT	CASKNPGQNTEAFF
NA	NA	TRBV2	TRBJ2-3	TGTGCCAGCAGACAACAGGGAGATACGCAGTATTTT	CASRQQGDTQYF
NA	NA	TRBV29-1	TRBJ2-1	TGCAGCGTTGCACAGGGAGAGGGTGAGCAGTTCTTC	CSVAQGEGEQFF
NA	NA	TRBV6-6	TRBJ2-7	TGTGCCAGCAGTCTAAACTACGAGCAGTACTTC	CASSLNYEQYF
NA	once	TRBV6-6	TRBJ1-1	TGTGCCAGCAGTTACTCGCGGGGGCTGAGCACTGAAGCTTTCTTT	CASSYSRGLSTEAFF
NA	NA	TRBV5-4	TRBJ1-5	TGTGCCAGCAGCTTGCGGGGGGGCAATCAGCCCCAGCATTTT	CASSLRGGNQPQHF
TRBD1	NA	TRBV7-2	TRBJ2-5	TGTGCCAGCAGGCGGACAGGGATAGAGACCCAGTACTTC	CASRRTGIETQYF
NA	NA	TRBV6-1	TRBJ1-1	TGTGCCAGCAGTGATCCATTCAGGGTCGTGAACACTGAAGCTTTCTTT	CASSDPFRVVNTEAFF
NA	NA	TRBV4-3	TRBJ2-3	TGCGCCAGCAGCCAAGAATCGATCACGAGAACAGATACGCAGTATTTT	CASSQESITRTDTQYF
TRBD2	NA	TRBV6-1	TRBJ2-7	TGTGCCACCGGGGATAGGGGAGGGGCGACCTACGAGCAGTACTTC	CATGDRGGATYEQYF
NA	NA	TRBV29-1	TRBJ2-3	TGCAGCGTTGGCGGCAGGCTCCCGGGGGGCACAGATACGCAGTATTTT	CSVGGRLPGGTDTQYF
NA	NA	TRBV16	TRBJ2-1	TGTGCCAGCAGCCAATCATTAGCGGATGCGGAATACAATGAGCAGTTCTTC	CASSQSLADAEYNEQFF
TRBD1	NA	TRBV7-8	TRBJ1-2	TGTGCCAGCAGCTTAGGTGGCGGACAGGGGTTTGGCTACACCTTC	CASSLGGGQGFGYTF
NA	NA	TRBV7-3	TRBJ2-7	TGTGCCAGCAGCTTAAGTGGCGGAGGATTCAAACTCGAGCAGTACTTC	CASSLSGGGFKLEQYF
NA	NA	TRBV10-1	TRBJ1-3	TGCGCCAGCAGTGAGTGGATCGAGGCAGGAAACACCATATATTTT	CASSEWIEAGNTIYF
TRBD1	NA	TRBV6-6	TRBJ1-2	TGTGCCAGCAGTTACCAGAGGGACAGTCTCTATGGCTACACCTTC	CASSYQRDSLYGYTF
TRBD1	NA	TRBV5-1	TRBJ2-5	TGCGCCAGCAGGAAAAGGACAGGGCACCAAGAGACCCAGTACTTC	CASRKRTGHQETQYF
NA	NA	TRBV7-9	TRBJ1-2	TGTGCCAGCAGCTCCGCCGGGAACGGATATGGCTACACCTTC	CASSSAGNGYGYTF
NA	NA	TRBV5-8	TRBJ1-6	TGTGCCAGCAGTTCGGCCGGACAGATGTATAATTCACCCCTCCACTTT	CASSSAGQMYNSPLHF
NA	NA	TRBV29-1	TRBJ1-2	TGCAGCGTTGAAGATCGGAGGGGCGGGAATGGCTACACCTTC	CSVEDRRGGNGYTF
TRBD2	NA	TRBV7-6	TRBJ2-2	TGTGCCAGCAGCTTAGTGGTGTTAGCGGGAGCGGACACCGGGGAGCTGTTTTTT	CASSLVVLAGADTGELFF
NA	NA	TRBV5-1	TRBJ2-1	TGCGCCAGCAGCTTGATGGCGGTCGTCGGTCTCTACAATGAGCAGTTCTTC	CASSLMAVVGLYNEQFF
TRBD2	once	TRBV7-3	TRBJ2-3	TGTGCCAGCAGCTTGTTGGCGGGGGGCACAGATACGCAGTATTTT	CASSLLAGGTDTQYF
NA	NA	TRBV7-2	TRBJ1-6	TGTGCCAGCAGCGTAATGACTCTTAGCTCCTATAATTCACCCCTCCACTTT	CASSVMTLSSYNSPLHF
TRBD1	NA	TRBV7-8	TRBJ1-5	TGTGCCAGCAGCTTAGCGCGGCGACAGGGAGAACAGCCCCAGCATTTT	CASSLARRQGEQPQHF
TRBD2	NA	TRBV9	TRBJ2-3	TGTGCCAGCAGCCCCCGCTCCGGGACTAGCGGGAGCACAGATACGCAGTATTTT	CASSPRSGTSGSTDTQYF
NA	NA	TRBV2	TRBJ1-4	TGTGCCAGCAGCTCGGACAGTTCCGGGAAACTGTTTTTT	CASSSDSSGKLFF
NA	NA	TRBV6-1	TRBJ1-3	TGTGCCAGCAGTGAAGCCAGGGGTGGAAACACCATATATTTT	CASSEARGGNTIYF
TRBD2	NA	TRBV15	TRBJ2-2	TGTGCCACCAGCAGGGCCGGGGGGGCCCGAACCGGGGAGCTGTTTTTT	CATSRAGGARTGELFF
TRBD2	once	TRBV12-5	TRBJ2-1	TGTGCTAGTGGTAAGGGTAGCGGGAGCCTCGGTGAGCAGTTCTTC	CASGKGSGSLGEQFF
NA	NA	TRBV6-5	TRBJ2-2	TGTGCCAGCAGCAAGGGACTGCCTAGCACCGGGGAGCTGTTTTTT	CASSKGLPSTGELFF
NA	NA	TRBV5-8	TRBJ2-1	TGTGCCAGCAGCCCCAGGGCGGCGGGGAATGAGCAGTTCTTC	CASSPRAAGNEQFF
NA	NA	TRBV5-1	TRBJ2-5	TGCGCCAGCAGCTTGGCTCAGCAAGAGACCCAGTACTTC	CASSLAQQETQYF
TRBD1	NA	TRBV4-1	TRBJ1-1	TGCGCCAGCAGCCAAGAAGGGGGGACAGGTTCACCCACTGAAGCTTTCTTT	CASSQEGGTGSPTEAFF
TRBD2	NA	TRBV5-4	TRBJ2-5	TGTGCCAGCAGCCAGAGGGAGGGGCGTGGGCAAGAGACCCAGTACTTC	CASSQREGRGQETQYF
NA	NA	TRBV6-5	TRBJ2-1	TGTGCCAGCACCCCTGGTGAGCGGCGGTGGAATGAGCAGTTCTTC	CASTPGERRWNEQFF
NA	NA	TRBV5-1	TRBJ1-2	TGCGCCAGCAGCTTGGATGACTACTATGGCTACACCTTC	CASSLDDYYGYTF
TRBD2	NA	TRBV6-5	TRBJ2-7	TGTGCCAGCAGTAAAGGACTAGCGGGGGTGTACGAGCAGTACTTC	CASSKGLAGVYEQYF
NA	NA	TRBV18	TRBJ1-4	TGTGCCAGCTCACCCAGGGTGGAAGAAAAACTGTTTTTT	CASSPRVEEKLFF
NA	NA	TRBV7-8	TRBJ1-2	TGTGCCAGCAGCTTAGCGCCTCTAGGGGCGAACTATGGCTACACCTTC	CASSLAPLGANYGYTF
NA	NA	TRBV7-2	TRBJ2-3	TGTGCCAGCAGCTTAGACTACCCCACAGATACGCAGTATTTT	CASSLDYPTDTQYF
TRBD2	once	TRBV4-2	TRBJ2-7	TGTGCCAGCAGACCTTACGCGGGAGAACAAGGCGAGCAGTACTTC	CASRPYAGEQGEQYF
NA	NA	TRBV28	TRBJ2-7	TGTGCCAGCAGTTCATACACCGGGTCCCTCTACGAGCAGTACTTC	CASSSYTGSLYEQYF
NA	NA	TRBV6-6	TRBJ1-1	TGTGCCAGCAGTTTACAAGGGGGTCAAGCTTTCTTT	CASSLQGGQAFF
TRBD2	NA	TRBV7-7	TRBJ2-2	TGTGCCAGCAGCACGGGGGGGGCCGGGGAGCTGTTTTTT	CASSTGGAGELFF
NA	NA	TRBV18	TRBJ2-7	TGTGCCACCTCACCGGGGAGCGAGCAGTACTTC	CATSPGSEQYF
TRBD2	NA	TRBV4-2	TRBJ2-1	TGTGCCAGCAGCCAAGAACCCTCATACGGGAGGCCGAGCTCCTACAATGAGCAGTTCTTC	CASSQEPSYGRPSSYNEQFF